The rows below give T cell receptor beta chains drawn from one sample of a study of cytomegalovirus exposure and HLA in healthy donors. Method: immunoSEQ multiplex PCR; TCRdb's copy keeps in-frame clones and lacks some. The data hold around 300,000 clones, with about nine tenths observed a single time. Sequencing was done on a sample of PBMCs. The receptors stem from a woman under 40 in good health and CMV-seropositive. The CDR3 runs from the conserved cysteine through the conserved F or W. The order of the fields is V gene, J gene, clone size, D gene, CDR3 DNA, CDR3 protein. The D gene is left open where the match is weak. Clone size is given for some rows only: seen once, a few or many times, or a class if the clone is expanded.

>TRBV4-1|TRBJ1-6|-|-
TGCGCCAGCAGCCAAGAGAACCCAAATTCACCCCTCCACTTT
CASSQENPNSPLHF
>TRBV7-6|TRBJ1-4|-|TRBD1
TGTGCCAGCAGCTTAGACAGGGGATATGAAAAACTGTTTTTT
CASSLDRGYEKLFF
>TRBV4-3|TRBJ1-5|-|-
TGCGCCAGCAGCCAAGTTCGGGGGGAAGCCCAGCATTTT
CASSQVRGEAQHF
>TRBV6-1|TRBJ2-7|-|-
TGTGCCAGCCGTAAGGTCCCCTCAGCCTACGAGCAGTACTTC
CASRKVPSAYEQYF
>TRBV27|TRBJ2-2|-|TRBD2
TGTGCCAGCAGTTGGACTAGCGGAACTCTAATTCAAGAGCTGTTTTTT
CASSWTSGTLIQELFF
>TRBV7-6|TRBJ2-5|-|TRBD2
TGTGCCAGCAGCAGGTCTAGCGGAGCGGGGTGGGAGACCCAGTACTTC
CASSRSSGAGWETQYF
>TRBV9|TRBJ2-1|-|-
TGTGCCAGCAGCGGCACTAGGAATGAGCAGTTCTTC
CASSGTRNEQFF
>TRBV7-2|TRBJ2-7|-|-
TGTGCCAGCAGCTCCGGGCGGGACTTCGGGTACGAGCAGTACTTC
CASSSGRDFGYEQYF
>TRBV27|TRBJ2-3|-|TRBD2
TGTGCCAGCAGTTTATCGGGACTAGCGGACCATACGCAGTATTTT
CASSLSGLADHTQYF
>TRBV11-2|TRBJ2-3|-|-
TGTGCCAGCAGCGTCCTCGGAGATACGCAGTATTTT
CASSVLGDTQYF
>TRBV27|TRBJ1-3|-|-
TGTGCCAGCAGTTTATCATCTCCCACAGTCTCTGGAAACACCATATATTTT
CASSLSSPTVSGNTIYF
>TRBV7-9|TRBJ1-5|-|-
TGTGCCAGCAGCTTAGTGGGGGGCAGGGACAATCAGCCCCAGCATTTT
CASSLVGGRDNQPQHF
>TRBV5-1|TRBJ2-7|-|-
TGCGCCAGCAGCTTGAGTGACTACGAGCAGTACTTC
CASSLSDYEQYF
>TRBV13|TRBJ1-2|-|-
TGTGCCAGCAGCTTAGTTGCAGACGGCTACACCTTC
CASSLVADGYTF
>TRBV9|TRBJ1-4|-|TRBD1
TGTGCCAGCAGCGTTGGGACAGGGGGGGGAAAACTGTTTTTT
CASSVGTGGGKLFF
>TRBV29-1|TRBJ1-2|-|-
TGCAGCGTTGAGAAGGGGGTGGGTAATGGCTACACCTTC
CSVEKGVGNGYTF
>TRBV15|TRBJ2-1|-|TRBD2
TGTGCCACCAGCCGCAGTCTAGCGGGAGCTTACAATGAGCAGTTCTTC
CATSRSLAGAYNEQFF
>TRBV4-2|TRBJ2-1|-|-
TGTGCCAGCAGCCAAGAGATTCGCAATGAGCAGTTCTTC
CASSQEIRNEQFF
>TRBV21-1|TRBJ1-4|-|-
TGTGCCAGCAGCAAAGCAGGGGTCAGGGCGGACGAAAAACTGTTTTTT
CASSKAGVRADEKLFF
>TRBV6-5|TRBJ2-3|-|TRBD1
TGTGCCAGCAGTTACCCCGGGACAGGGGAGACAGATACGCAGTATTTT
CASSYPGTGETDTQYF
>TRBV2|TRBJ1-2|-|-
TGTGCCAGCAGTGGCCCCGGAAGGGGCAATACCTATGGCTACACCTTC
CASSGPGRGNTYGYTF
>TRBV29-1|TRBJ2-1|-|-
TGCAGCGTTGGACAGTATGAGCAGTTCTTC
CSVGQYEQFF
>TRBV25-1|TRBJ1-5|-|-
TGTGCCAGCAGTGTGTCTGTGAGTCAGCCCCAGCATTTT
CASSVSVSQPQHF
>TRBV7-8|TRBJ1-5|few|-
TGTGCCAGCAGCTTAGTAAGGGGCCTCAATCAGCCCCAGCATTTT
CASSLVRGLNQPQHF
>TRBV9|TRBJ2-1|-|-
TGTGCCAGCAACCCCGGGGGCGGATGGGAGACCCAGTTCTTC
CASNPGGGWETQFF
>TRBV30|TRBJ2-7|-|-
TGTGCCTGGAGTGTAGGAAGGCCCTACGAGCAGTACTTC
CAWSVGRPYEQYF
>TRBV7-9|TRBJ2-7|-|-
TGTGCCAGCAGCTTAGAATCGTTACAACAACCCTCAACCTACGAGCAGTACTTC
CASSLESLQQPSTYEQYF
>TRBV18|TRBJ1-6|-|TRBD1
TGTGCCAGCTCACCGGGACAGGGAATAAATTCACCCCTCCACTTT
CASSPGQGINSPLHF
>TRBV6-1|TRBJ2-6|-|-
TGTGCCAGCAGTGCTATGGGGCAAACCGGGGCCAACGTCCTGACTTTC
CASSAMGQTGANVLTF
>TRBV21-1|TRBJ2-1|-|-
TGTGCCAGCAGCCCACCCCGGGACTATGGTCACGAGCAGTTCTTC
CASSPPRDYGHEQFF
>TRBV27|TRBJ2-7|-|TRBD2
TGTGCCAGCAGTCGGACTAGCGGGGGCCCGGACGAGCAGTACTTC
CASSRTSGGPDEQYF
>TRBV5-6|TRBJ2-5|-|-
TGTGCCAGCAGCTTCGTACAGGCGGGGAGGACCCAGTACTTC
CASSFVQAGRTQYF
>TRBV7-3|TRBJ1-1|-|TRBD1
TGTGCCAGCAGGGCAAACAGGGGAGGGAACACTGAAGCTTTCTTT
CASRANRGGNTEAFF
>TRBV25-1|TRBJ1-4|-|-
TGTGCCAGCAGTGAAGCCGGGTCGGCTGTCGAAAAACTGTTTTTT
CASSEAGSAVEKLFF
>TRBV7-2|TRBJ2-1|-|TRBD2
TGTGCCAGCAGCTTAGCTATACTAGCGGGGGCGTACAATGAGCAGTTCTTC
CASSLAILAGAYNEQFF
>TRBV27|TRBJ2-7|-|-
TGTGCCAGCAGTTTATCGCTAGTAGGAGAGCAGTACTTC
CASSLSLVGEQYF
>TRBV2|TRBJ2-7|-|-
TGTGCCAGCACCTATGGGGGCTCCATCTACGAGCAGTACTTC
CASTYGGSIYEQYF
>TRBV5-1|TRBJ2-2|-|-
TGCGCCAGCAGCTTGGTTGGTTATACCGGGGAGCTGTTTTTT
CASSLVGYTGELFF
>TRBV2|TRBJ2-7|-|-
TGTGCCAGCAGTGAAACGGAGGTGAGCTCCTACGAGCAGTACTTC
CASSETEVSSYEQYF
>TRBV18|TRBJ2-7|-|-
TGTGCCAGCTCACCACAGGGGAAATACGAGCAGTACTTC
CASSPQGKYEQYF